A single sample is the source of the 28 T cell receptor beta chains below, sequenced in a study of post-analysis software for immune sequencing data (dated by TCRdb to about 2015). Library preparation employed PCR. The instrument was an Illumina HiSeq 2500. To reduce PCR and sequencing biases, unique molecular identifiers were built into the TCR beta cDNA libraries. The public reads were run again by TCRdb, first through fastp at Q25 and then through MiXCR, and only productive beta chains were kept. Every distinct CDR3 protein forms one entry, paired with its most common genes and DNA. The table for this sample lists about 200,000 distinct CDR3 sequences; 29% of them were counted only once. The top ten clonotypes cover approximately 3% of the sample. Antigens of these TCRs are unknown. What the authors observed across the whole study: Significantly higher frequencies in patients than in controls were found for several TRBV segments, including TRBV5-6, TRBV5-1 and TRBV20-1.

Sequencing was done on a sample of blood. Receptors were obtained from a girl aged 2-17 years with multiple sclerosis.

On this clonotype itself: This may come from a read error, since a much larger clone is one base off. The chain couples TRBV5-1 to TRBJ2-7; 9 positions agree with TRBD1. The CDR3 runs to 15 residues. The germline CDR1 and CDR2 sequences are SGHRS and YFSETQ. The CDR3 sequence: CACSIAGQGTYEQYF. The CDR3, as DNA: TGCGCCTGCAGCATCGCGGGACAGGGTACCTACGAGCAGTACTTC.

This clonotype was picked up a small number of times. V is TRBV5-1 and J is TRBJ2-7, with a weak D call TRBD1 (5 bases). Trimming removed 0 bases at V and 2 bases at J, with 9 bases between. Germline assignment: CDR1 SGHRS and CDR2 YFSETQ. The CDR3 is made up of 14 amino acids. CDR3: CASSLEWGPYEQYF. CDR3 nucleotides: TGCGCCAGCAGCTTGGAATGGGGCCCCTACGAGCAGTACTTC.

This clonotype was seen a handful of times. The CDR3 DNA follows: TGTGCCAGCAGTTCCCTGGGACTAGCGGGATCTACGCAGTATTTT. It is translated as CASSSLGLAGSTQYF. J is TRBJ2-3 and V is TRBV28, with TRBD2 identical over 13 bases. The CDR3 covers 15 residues. CDR1 and CDR2 (germline): MDHEN, SYDVKM. The V and J ends lost 4 bases and 8 bases, in that order; junction bases with no gene match: 6.

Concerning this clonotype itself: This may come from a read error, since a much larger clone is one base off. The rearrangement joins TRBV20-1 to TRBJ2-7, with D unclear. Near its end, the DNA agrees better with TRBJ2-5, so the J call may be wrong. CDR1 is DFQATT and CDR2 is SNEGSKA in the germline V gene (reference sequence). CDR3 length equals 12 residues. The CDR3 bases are TGCAGTGCTAGATACCCGGTGGAGACCCAGTACTTC. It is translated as CSARYPVETQYF.

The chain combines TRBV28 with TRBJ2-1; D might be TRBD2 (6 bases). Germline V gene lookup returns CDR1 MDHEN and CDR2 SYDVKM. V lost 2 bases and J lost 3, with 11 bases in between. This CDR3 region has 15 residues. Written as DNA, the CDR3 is TGTGCCAGCAGTTTAGGGGGACTCCTCTACAATGAGCAGTTCTTC. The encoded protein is CASSLGGLLYNEQFF.

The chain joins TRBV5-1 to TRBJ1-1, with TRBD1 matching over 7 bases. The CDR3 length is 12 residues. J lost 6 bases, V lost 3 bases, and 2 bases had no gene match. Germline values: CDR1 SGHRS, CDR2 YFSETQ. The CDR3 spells CASSSGTAEAFF. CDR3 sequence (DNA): TGCGCCAGCAGCTCCGGGACAGCTGAAGCTTTCTTT.

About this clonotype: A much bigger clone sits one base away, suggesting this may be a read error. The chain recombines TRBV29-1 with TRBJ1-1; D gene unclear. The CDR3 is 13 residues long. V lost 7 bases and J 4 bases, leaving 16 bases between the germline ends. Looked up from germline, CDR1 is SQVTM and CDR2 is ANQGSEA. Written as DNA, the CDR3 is TGCAGCGCCAATCCCGGACGGTGCACTGAAGCTTTCTTT. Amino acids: CSANPGRCTEAFF.

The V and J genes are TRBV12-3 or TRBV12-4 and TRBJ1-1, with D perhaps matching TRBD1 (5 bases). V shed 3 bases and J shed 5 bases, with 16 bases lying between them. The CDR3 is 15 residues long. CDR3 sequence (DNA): TGTGCCAGCAGTTTCCCATGGGACGGGTTTACTGAAGCTTTCTTT. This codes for CASSFPWDGFTEAFF.

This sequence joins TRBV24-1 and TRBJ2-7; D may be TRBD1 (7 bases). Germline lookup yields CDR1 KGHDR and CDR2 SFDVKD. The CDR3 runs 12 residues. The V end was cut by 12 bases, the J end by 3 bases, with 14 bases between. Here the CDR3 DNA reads TGTGCCGGGGGGACAGTTCGCTACGAGCAGTACTTC. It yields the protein CAGGTVRYEQYF.

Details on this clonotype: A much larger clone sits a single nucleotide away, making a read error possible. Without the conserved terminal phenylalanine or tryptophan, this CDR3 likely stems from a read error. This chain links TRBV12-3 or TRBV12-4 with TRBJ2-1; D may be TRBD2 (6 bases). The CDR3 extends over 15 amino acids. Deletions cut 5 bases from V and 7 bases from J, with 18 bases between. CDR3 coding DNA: TGTGCCAGCAGTCCCAAGACTAGAGGGGAGAATGAGCAGTTCTTA. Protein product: CASSPKTRGENEQFL.

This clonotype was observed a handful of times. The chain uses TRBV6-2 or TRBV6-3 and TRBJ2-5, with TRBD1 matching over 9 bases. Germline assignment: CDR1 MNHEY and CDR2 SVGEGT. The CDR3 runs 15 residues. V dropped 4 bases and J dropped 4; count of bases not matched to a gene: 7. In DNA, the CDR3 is TGTGCCAGCAGTTCCATCGGACAGGGGAGAGAGACCCAGTACTTC. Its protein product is CASSSIGQGRETQYF.

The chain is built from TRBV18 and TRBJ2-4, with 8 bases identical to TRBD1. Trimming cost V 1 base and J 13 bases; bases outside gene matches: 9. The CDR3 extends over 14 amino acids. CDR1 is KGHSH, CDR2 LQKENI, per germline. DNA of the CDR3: TGTGCCAGCTCACCACAAGCAGGGGGCGAAGAGCAGTACTTC. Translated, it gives CASSPQAGGEEQYF.

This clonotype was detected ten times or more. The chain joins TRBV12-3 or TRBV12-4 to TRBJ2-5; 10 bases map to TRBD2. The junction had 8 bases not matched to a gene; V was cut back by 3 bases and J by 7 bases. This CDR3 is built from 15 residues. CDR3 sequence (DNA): TGTGCCAGCAGTTTCCCCCGAGCGGGAGGGGGGACCCAGTACTTC. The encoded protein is CASSFPRAGGGTQYF.

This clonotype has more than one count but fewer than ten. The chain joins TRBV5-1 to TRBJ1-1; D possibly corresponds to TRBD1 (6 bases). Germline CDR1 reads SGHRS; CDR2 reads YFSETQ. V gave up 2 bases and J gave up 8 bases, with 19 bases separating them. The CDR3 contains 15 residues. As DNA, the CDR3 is TGCGCCAGCAGCTTTGGGCACGGGGGCCCCTTCGAAGCTTTCTTT. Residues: CASSFGHGGPFEAFF.

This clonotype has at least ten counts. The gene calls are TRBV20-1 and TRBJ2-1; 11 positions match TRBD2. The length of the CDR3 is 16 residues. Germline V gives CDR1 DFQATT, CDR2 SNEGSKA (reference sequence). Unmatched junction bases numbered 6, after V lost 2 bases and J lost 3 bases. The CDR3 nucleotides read TGCAGTGCTAGAAGCGCTAGCGGGGGGCACTACAATGAGCAGTTCTTC. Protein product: CSARSASGGHYNEQFF.

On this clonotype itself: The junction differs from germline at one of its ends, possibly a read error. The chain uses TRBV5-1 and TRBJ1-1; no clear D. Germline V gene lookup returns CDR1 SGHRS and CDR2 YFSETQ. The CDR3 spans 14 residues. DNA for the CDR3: TGCGTCAGCAGCTTGCTCGAGCGAGACACTGAAGCTTTCTTT. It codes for CVSSLLERDTEAFF.

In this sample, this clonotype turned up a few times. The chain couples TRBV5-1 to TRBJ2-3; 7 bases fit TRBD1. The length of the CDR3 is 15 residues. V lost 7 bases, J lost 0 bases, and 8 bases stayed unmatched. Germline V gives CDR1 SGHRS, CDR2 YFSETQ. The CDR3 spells CASRRGTASTDTQYF. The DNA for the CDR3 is TGCGCCAGCCGCCGAGGGACAGCTAGCACAGATACGCAGTATTTT.

The CDR3 DNA is TGTGCCAGCAGCCAAGTGGATGATGAGCAGTACTTC. Translating it yields CASSQVDDEQYF. The chain combines TRBV3-1 with TRBJ2-7; no clear D. Germline values: CDR1 LGHDT, CDR2 YNNKEL (reference sequence). This CDR3 spans 12 amino acids. The V end was cut by 1 base, the J end by 7 bases, with 8 bases between.

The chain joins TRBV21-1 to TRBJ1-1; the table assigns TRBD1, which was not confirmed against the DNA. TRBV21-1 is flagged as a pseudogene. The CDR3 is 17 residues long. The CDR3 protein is CASSKDSSGTVNTEAFF. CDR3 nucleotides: TGTGCCAGCAGCAAAGATTCCTCGGGGACGGTGAACACTGAAGCTTTCTTT.

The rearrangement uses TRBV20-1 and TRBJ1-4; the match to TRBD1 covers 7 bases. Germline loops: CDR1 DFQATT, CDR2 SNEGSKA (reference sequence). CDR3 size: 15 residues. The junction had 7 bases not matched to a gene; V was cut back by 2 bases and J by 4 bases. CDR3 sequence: CSARSGQAFNEKLFF. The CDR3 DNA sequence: TGCAGTGCTAGATCAGGACAGGCGTTTAATGAAAAACTGTTTTTT.

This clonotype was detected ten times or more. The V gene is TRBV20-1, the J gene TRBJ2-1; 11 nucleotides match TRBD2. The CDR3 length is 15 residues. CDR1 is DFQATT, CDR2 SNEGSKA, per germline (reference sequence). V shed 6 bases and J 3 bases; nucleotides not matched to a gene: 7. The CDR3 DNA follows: TGCAGTGCCTCGTTAGCGGGAGGGCGCTACAATGAGCAGTTCTTC. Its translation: CSASLAGGRYNEQFF.

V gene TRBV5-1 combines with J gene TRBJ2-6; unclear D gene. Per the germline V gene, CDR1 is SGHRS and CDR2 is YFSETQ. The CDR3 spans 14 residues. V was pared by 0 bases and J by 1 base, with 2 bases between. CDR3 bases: TGCGCCAGCAGCTTGGTATCTGGGGCCAACGTCCTGACTTTC. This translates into CASSLVSGANVLTF.

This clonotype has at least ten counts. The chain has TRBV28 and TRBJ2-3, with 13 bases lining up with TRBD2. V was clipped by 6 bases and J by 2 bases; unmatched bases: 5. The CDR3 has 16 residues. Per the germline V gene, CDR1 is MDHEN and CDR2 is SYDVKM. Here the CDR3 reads CASSPGTSGNTDTQYF. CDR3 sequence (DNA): TGTGCCAGCAGCCCGGGGACTAGCGGGAACACAGATACGCAGTATTTT. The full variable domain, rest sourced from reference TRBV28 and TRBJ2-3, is DVKVTQSSRYLVKRTGEKVFLECVQDMDHENMFWYRQDPGLGLRLIYFSYDVKMKEKGDIPEGYSVSREKKERFSLILESASTNQTSMYLCASSPGTSGNTDTQYFGPGTRLTVL.

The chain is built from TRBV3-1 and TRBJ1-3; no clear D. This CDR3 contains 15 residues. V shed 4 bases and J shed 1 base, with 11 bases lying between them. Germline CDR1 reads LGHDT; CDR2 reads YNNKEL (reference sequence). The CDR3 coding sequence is TGTGCCAGCAGCCGATCAGCCGGATCTGGAAACACCATATATTTT. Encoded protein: CASSRSAGSGNTIYF.

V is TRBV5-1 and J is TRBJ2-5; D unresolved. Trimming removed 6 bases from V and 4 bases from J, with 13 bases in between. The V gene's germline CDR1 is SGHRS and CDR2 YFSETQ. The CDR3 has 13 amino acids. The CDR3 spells CASTYSSPETQYF. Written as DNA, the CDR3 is TGCGCCAGCACTTACTCGTCCCCAGAGACCCAGTACTTC.

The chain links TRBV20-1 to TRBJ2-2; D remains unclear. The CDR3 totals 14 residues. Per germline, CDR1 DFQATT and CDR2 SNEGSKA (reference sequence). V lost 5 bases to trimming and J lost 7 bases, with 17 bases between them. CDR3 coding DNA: TGCAGTGCTCCCCCCGAGCCCCTCGGCGGGGAGCTGTTTTTT. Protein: CSAPPEPLGGELFF.

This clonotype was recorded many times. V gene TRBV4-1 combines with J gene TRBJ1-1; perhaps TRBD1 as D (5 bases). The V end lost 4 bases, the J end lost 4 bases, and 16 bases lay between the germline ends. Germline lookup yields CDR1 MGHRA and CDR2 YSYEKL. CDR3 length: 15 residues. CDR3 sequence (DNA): TGCGCCAGCAGCCGTTCCAGGGAGTGGGGCACTGAAGCTTTCTTT. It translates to CASSRSREWGTEAFF.

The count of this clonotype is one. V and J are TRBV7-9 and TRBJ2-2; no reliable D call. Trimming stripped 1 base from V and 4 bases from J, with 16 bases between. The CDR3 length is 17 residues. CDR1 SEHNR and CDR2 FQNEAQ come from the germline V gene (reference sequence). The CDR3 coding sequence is TGTGCCAGCAGCTTAGTAGTAGTCACAACCGTCACCGGGGAGCTGTTTTTT. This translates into CASSLVVVTTVTGELFF.